A selection of T cell receptor beta chains follows, all from one sample in a study of spatial heterogeneity in lung cancer. TCRdb recomputed calls from the 5' RACE reads with MiXCR, one row per CDR3 protein. The sample lists around 26,000 distinct CDR3 sequences, approximately 8.8% occurring once. Material: lung tumor tissue, obtained at surgery. Every receptor here comes from a male donor with early-stage non-small cell lung cancer. The CDR3 runs from the conserved cysteine through the conserved F or W. D genes are given only for firm matches. For some rows the clone size is stated as once, few or many, or as a class when expanded; others skip it.

TRBJ2-1 | TRBD2 | TRBV29-1 | many | TGCAGCGGGGGAGGACTAGCGGACAATGAGCAGTTCTTC | CSGGGLADNEQFF
TRBJ2-3 | . | TRBV7-9 | many | TGTTCTACCGGGACTTCTAGCACAGATACGCAGTATTTT | CSTGTSSTDTQYF
TRBJ1-2 | . | TRBV6-6 | . | TGTGCCAGCAGTCCAAGACATTATGGCTACACCTTC | CASSPRHYGYTF
TRBJ1-2 | . | TRBV6-2/TRBV6-3 | . | TGTGCCAGCAGTCTTGCTCCAGGTCGTGGCTACACCTTC | CASSLAPGRGYTF
TRBJ2-2 | . | TRBV4-1 | many | TGCGCCAGCAGCCAATGGGGCCCGGGGGCGGGCACCGGGGAGCTGTTTTTT | CASSQWGPGAGTGELFF
TRBJ2-3 | TRBD2 | TRBV7-2 | few | TGTGCCAGCAGCCTACGGGGGGGCCGGGTAGATACGCAGTATTTT | CASSLRGGRVDTQYF
TRBJ1-3 | . | TRBV28 | many | TGTGCCAGCAGTTTATACGGCACACCTGGAAACACCATATATTTT | CASSLYGTPGNTIYF
TRBJ2-4 | . | TRBV20-1 | medium-sized | TGCAGTGCTAGAACCTCCCCTGCCAAAAACATTCAGTACTTC | CSARTSPAKNIQYF
TRBJ2-3 | . | TRBV6-2/TRBV6-3 | many | TGTGCCAGCAGTTACGTGGCAGACTTCAATACGCAGTATTTT | CASSYVADFNTQYF
TRBJ1-5 | TRBD1 | TRBV20-1 | many | TGCAGTGCTAGCCCCCTGTACAGGGGCCCTAATCAGCCCCAGCATTTT | CSASPLYRGPNQPQHF
TRBJ1-2 | . | TRBV18 | many | TGTGCCAGCTCACCACCGGAGCGTGGCTACACCTTC | CASSPPERGYTF
TRBJ2-5 | TRBD2 | TRBV7-2 | many | TGTGCCAGCAGCTTAGCCTCTAGCGGAGGTCAAGAGACCCAGTACTTC | CASSLASSGGQETQYF
TRBJ2-2 | . | TRBV7-6 | many | TGTGCCAGCAGCGGGCCAGGACCCGGTATCGCCGGGGAGCTGTTTTTT | CASSGPGPGIAGELFF
TRBJ2-3 | TRBD1 | TRBV5-6 | . | TGTGCCAGCAGCTTGGTTATCGGGACAGCTTCTAGCACAGATACGCAGTATTTT | CASSLVIGTASSTDTQYF
TRBJ1-1 | . | TRBV6-6 | many | TGTGCCAGCAGTTCCCACATGGAGGGCACTGAAGCTTTCTTT | CASSSHMEGTEAFF
TRBJ2-2 | TRBD2 | TRBV20-1 | many | TGCAGTGCTAGAGATGGGCGGGAGAGGGTCGGGGAGCTGTTTTTT | CSARDGRERVGELFF
TRBJ2-3 | . | TRBV20-1 | few | TGCAGTGCTGGTACACGGGAGCGAGGCACAGATACGCAGTATTTT | CSAGTRERGTDTQYF
TRBJ1-6 | . | TRBV28 | medium-sized | TGTGCCAGCAGTCCCCCCCGGGGCGGCCTCCACTTT | CASSPPRGGLHF
TRBJ2-1 | . | TRBV6-2/TRBV6-3 | many | TGTGCCAGCATCGACGGCGGGAAGTGGGGAAATGAGCAGTTCTTC | CASIDGGKWGNEQFF
TRBJ2-5 | TRBD2 | TRBV7-2 | many | TGTGCCAGCAGCTCTAGCGGGGGGGCCCGAGAGACCCAGTACTTC | CASSSSGGARETQYF
TRBJ1-2 | . | TRBV24-1 | few | TGTGCCACCAGTGTTGCGGGGCACGGCTACACCTTC | CATSVAGHGYTF
TRBJ2-7 | TRBD1 | TRBV5-1 | few | TGCGCCAGCAGTCACGGGACAGGGCCCGTCCGAGAGCAGTACTTC | CASSHGTGPVREQYF
TRBJ2-7 | . | TRBV7-2 | . | TGTGCCAGCAGCCCACAGGTGGGCTACGAGCAGTACTTC | CASSPQVGYEQYF
TRBJ2-7 | . | TRBV28 | . | TGTGCCAGCAGTTTCGAGTGGAGATACGAGCAGTACTTC | CASSFEWRYEQYF
TRBJ1-4 | . | TRBV2 | many | TGTGCCAGCAGTGAAGAGGAGGGACGGAGGGTTTTT | CASSEEEGRRVF
TRBJ1-4 | . | TRBV10-3 | many | TGTGCCATCAGTGATGTGGCAGCGATAAATGAAAAACTGTTTTTT | CAISDVAAINEKLFF
TRBJ2-3 | TRBD2 | TRBV20-1 | few | TGCAGTGCTCCCCGCGGGGGAGCAGATACGCAGTATTTT | CSAPRGGADTQYF
TRBJ2-2 | . | TRBV15 | many | TGTGCCACCAGCAGAGATTCGAGGCCATTCACCGGGGAGCTGTTTTTT | CATSRDSRPFTGELFF
TRBJ2-5 | . | TRBV20-1 | few | TGCAGTGGACTAAGACAAGAGACCCAGTACTTC | CSGLRQETQYF
TRBJ1-5 | . | TRBV6-1 | many | TGTGCCAGCAGTCCCCGGGACGGCCGCAATCAGCCCCAGCATTTT | CASSPRDGRNQPQHF
TRBJ2-1 | TRBD1 | TRBV7-6 | . | TGTGCCAGCAGCCGGTCGGGACAGGGAGACAATGAGCAGTTCTTC | CASSRSGQGDNEQFF
TRBJ2-3 | . | TRBV7-3 | few | TGTGCCAGCAGCTTAGTCAGGGCCGATACGCAGTATTTT | CASSLVRADTQYF
TRBJ2-2 | . | TRBV12-3/TRBV12-4 | many | TGTGCGACCAAAGGGCAGGGGAAGACCGGGGAGCTGTTTTTT | CATKGQGKTGELFF
TRBJ2-5 | . | TRBV11-2 | few | TGTGCCAGCAGCCCCGCCCGGGATCTAGCCGCCTCCCGAGAGACCCAGTACTTC | CASSPARDLAASRETQYF
TRBJ2-5 | . | TRBV7-2 | many | TGTGCCAGCAGCTTGCTTTGGGGGGCCCGGGAGACCCAGTACTTC | CASSLLWGARETQYF
TRBJ2-6 | . | TRBV12-3/TRBV12-4 | . | TGTGCCAGCAGTTACTACAACTCTGGGGCCAACGTCCTGACTTTC | CASSYYNSGANVLTF
TRBJ2-2 | . | TRBV11-2 | . | TGTGCCAGCAGGTCCAGGACGGGGTCCACCGGGGAGCTGTTTTTT | CASRSRTGSTGELFF
TRBJ2-3 | . | TRBV5-1 | many | TGCGCCAGCAGCTTCGCCGGGGTTAGCACAGATACGCAGTATTTT | CASSFAGVSTDTQYF
TRBJ1-4 | TRBD1 | TRBV12-3/TRBV12-4 | many | TGTGCCAGCAGTTTCGACAGGGGATCAGATGAAAAACTGTTTTTT | CASSFDRGSDEKLFF
TRBJ2-2 | . | TRBV11-1 | many | TGTGCCAGCAGCGATAACACCGGGGAGCTGTTTTTT | CASSDNTGELFF
TRBJ2-7 | TRBD2 | TRBV5-6 | medium-sized | TGTGCCAGCAGCCGGGACTACTCCTACGAGCAGTACTTC | CASSRDYSYEQYF
TRBJ1-5 | . | TRBV12-3/TRBV12-4 | many | TGTGCCAGCAGTTTTAATCCGACAGAGGGTCAGCCCCAGCATTTT | CASSFNPTEGQPQHF
TRBJ2-1 | TRBD2 | TRBV7-9 | many | TGTGCCAGCCGACCCCCTAGCGGGGGTTACAATGAGCAGTTCTTC | CASRPPSGGYNEQFF
TRBJ2-7 | . | TRBV9 | many | TGTGCCAGCAGCGCAGGACAGAACTACGAGCAGTACTTC | CASSAGQNYEQYF
TRBJ1-3 | . | TRBV3-1 | . | TGTGCCAGCAGCCAAAACAGTGGAAACACCATATATTTT | CASSQNSGNTIYF
TRBJ2-1 | . | TRBV7-2 | many | TGTGCCAGCAGCTTTGCTTCGTCCTACAATGAGCAGTTCTTC | CASSFASSYNEQFF
TRBJ2-3 | TRBD1 | TRBV18 | . | TGTGCCAGCTCCTCCAGACAGAAACAGGGGGATACGCAGTATTTT | CASSSRQKQGDTQYF
TRBJ1-1 | . | TRBV11-2 | many | TGTGCCAGCAGCCCTTTCAGACGGCACACTGAAGCTTTCTTT | CASSPFRRHTEAFF